The T cell receptor beta chain under discussion was sequenced for a study of cytomegalovirus exposure and HLA in healthy donors. The study ran its PCR with 60 Vbeta and 13 Jbeta primers. TCRdb's table, derived via immunoSEQ multiplex PCR, lists solely in-frame clones and lacks some. This table has approximately 100,000 clones, about 77% appearing once. Germline CDR1 and CDR2: SGHRS and YFSETQ. The CDR3 covers 14 residues. Trimming took off 4 bases at V and 6 bases at J, with 15 bases between the two ends. Details on this clone: No antigen is known for it.

Study-level points and caveats: A later analysis reportedly found fewer N-insertions in an Asian-associated ancestry cluster than the approximately 700-donor mean. A prior analysis recorded that most TCR beta V segments were productive about 90% or about 30% of the time. One variant, a missense change in DCLRE1C, was linked in a later analysis to TCR beta V- and J-gene trimming. The HLA-A and HLA-B alleles of most subjects were reportedly predicted accurately from TCR beta sequences.

V is TRBV5-1 and J is TRBJ2-3; possibly TRBD2 for D (6 bases). The sequence was obtained from a woman between 18 and 29 years old in good health and CMV-seropositive. The sample comprised PBMCs. The CDR3 nucleotides are TGCGCCAGCAGCCGAGAGCGGGCCGGGGATACGCAGTATTTT. This encodes CASSRERAGDTQYF.